This TCR beta chain was found in a study of T cell repertoires in cytomegalovirus infection. Study as a whole: Through public TCR beta signatures, both CMV infection and matching HLA type were indicated.

For this clonotype: Its antigen is as yet unknown.

TCRdb processed the reads anew with MiXCR; each CDR3 protein has one entry. This table holds more than 650,000 distinct CDR3 sequences, under 40% found once. Study-level findings and limits: In two of eight donors, the top clonotype was HLA-C-restricted CMV-specific. Totalled public TCR beta family frequency picked out people who carried CMV plus the relevant HLA.

CDR3 length: 15 amino acids. Germline trimming cut 5 bases from V and 7 bases from J; bases unmatched to any gene: 9. Germline V gene data show CDR1 as MDHEN and CDR2 as SYDVKM. The TCR comes from a human donor in good health (CMV status not recorded). Some clones in this sample may be carry-over from other donors' samples. Sequencing was performed on PBMCs. The chain couples TRBV28 to TRBJ1-5, with 9 bases lining up with TRBD1. This chain's CDR3 is CASSLGDREGQPQHF. The CDR3 DNA reads as TGTGCCAGCAGTCTGGGGGACAGGGAAGGGCAGCCCCAGCATTTT.